This TCR beta chain was captured in a study of blood T cells in healthy people across ages. Study-wide results and caveats: It was not possible, with unsorted PBMCs, to conclusively compare naive and antigen-experienced cells. Age brought a roughly linear fall in TCR beta diversity measured per million T cells.

The use of a sample-barcoded 5' primer and a J-beta primer mix characterized a second PCR of about 7 to 12 cycles. Through a template-switch adaptor with 12 random nucleotides, each cDNA molecule received a tag. TCRdb recomputed calls from the 5' RACE reads with MiXCR, one row per CDR3 protein. Of 650,000 or so distinct CDR3 sequences in the sample, approximately 52% were seen once. Sample donors were healthy Caucasian individuals that came from Russia, aged roughly 6 to 90. This clonotype was picked up a small number of times. Antigen unknown. The TCR sequence derives from a woman aged 80 or over in good health. Source material: blood.

As DNA, the CDR3 is TGTGCCAGCAGTTACGGCGGGAGTCGCACAGATACGCAGTATTTT. It is translated as CASSYGGSRTDTQYF. The chain recombines TRBV6-5 with TRBJ2-3; TRBD2 aligns across 7 bases. Germline CDR1 is MNHEY and CDR2 is SVGAGI. J gave up 1 base and V 2 bases, and 3 bases lay outside the gene matches. CDR3 length: 15 residues.